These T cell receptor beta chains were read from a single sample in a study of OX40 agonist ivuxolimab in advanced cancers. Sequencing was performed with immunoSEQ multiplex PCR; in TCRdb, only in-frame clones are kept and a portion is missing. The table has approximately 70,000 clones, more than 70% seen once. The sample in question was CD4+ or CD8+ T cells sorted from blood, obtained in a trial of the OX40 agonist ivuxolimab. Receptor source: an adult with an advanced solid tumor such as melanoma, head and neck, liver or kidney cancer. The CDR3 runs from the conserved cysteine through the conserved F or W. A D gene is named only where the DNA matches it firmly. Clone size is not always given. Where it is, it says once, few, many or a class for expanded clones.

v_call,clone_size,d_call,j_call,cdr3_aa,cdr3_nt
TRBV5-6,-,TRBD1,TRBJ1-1,CASRRTGFNTEAFF,TGTGCCAGCAGGAGGACAGGATTTAACACTGAAGCTTTCTTT
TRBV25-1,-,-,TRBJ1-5,CASSEGRNQPQHF,TGTGCCAGCAGCGAGGGGAGAAATCAGCCCCAGCATTTT
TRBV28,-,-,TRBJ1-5,CASSPRGHNQPQHF,TGTGCCAGCAGCCCTAGGGGCCACAATCAGCCCCAGCATTTT
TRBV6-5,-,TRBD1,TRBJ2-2,CASKTQGANTGELFF,TGTGCCAGCAAGACTCAGGGGGCGAACACCGGGGAGCTGTTTTTT
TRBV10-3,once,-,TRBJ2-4,CAIGHREDIQYF,TGTGCCATCGGGCACAGGGAGGACATTCAGTACTTC
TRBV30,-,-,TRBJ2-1,CAWSVRRTIPRYNEQFF,TGTGCCTGGAGTGTTCGCCGGACTATCCCGAGGTACAATGAGCAGTTCTTC
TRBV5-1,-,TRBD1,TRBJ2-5,CASSSLTGGEETQYF,TGCGCCAGCAGCTCATTGACAGGGGGCGAAGAGACCCAGTACTTC
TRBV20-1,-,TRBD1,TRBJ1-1,CSAGRGQGAFF,TGCAGTGCGGGGCGGGGACAGGGGGCTTTCTTT
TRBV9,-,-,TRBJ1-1,CASSVDARANTEAFF,TGTGCCAGCAGCGTAGATGCCAGGGCAAACACTGAAGCTTTCTTT
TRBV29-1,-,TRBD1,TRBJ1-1,CSVPKQGTEAFF,TGCAGCGTTCCAAAACAGGGGACTGAAGCTTTCTTT
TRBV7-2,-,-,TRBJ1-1,CASSFALDEAFF,TGTGCCAGCAGCTTTGCCTTGGATGAAGCTTTCTTT
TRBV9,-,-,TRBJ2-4,CASSVGEGGTGIQYF,TGTGCCAGCAGCGTAGGGGAGGGGGGCACCGGGATTCAGTACTTC
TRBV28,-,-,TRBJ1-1,CASSLEVRQFEAFF,TGTGCCAGCAGTTTAGAAGTGAGACAGTTTGAAGCTTTCTTT
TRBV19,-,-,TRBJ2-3,CASSIVDSRPDTQYF,TGTGCCAGTAGTATAGTCGACAGCCGCCCAGATACGCAGTATTTT
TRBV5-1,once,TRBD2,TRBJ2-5,CASSIGLAGAEETQYF,TGCGCCAGCAGCATAGGACTAGCGGGAGCGGAGGAGACCCAGTACTTC
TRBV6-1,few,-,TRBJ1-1,CASSEMGGNTEAFF,TGTGCCAGCAGTGAAATGGGGGGGAACACTGAAGCTTTCTTT
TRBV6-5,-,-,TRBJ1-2,CASSTPGTHYGYTF,TGTGCCAGCAGTACCCCCGGGACACACTATGGCTACACCTTC
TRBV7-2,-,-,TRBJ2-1,CASSLVRGSGHSYNEQFF,TGTGCCAGCAGCTTAGTCCGGGGCAGCGGACACTCCTACAATGAGCAGTTCTTC
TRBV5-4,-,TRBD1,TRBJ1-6,CASSRFETGESPLHF,TGTGCCAGCAGCCGGTTTGAGACAGGGGAATCACCCCTCCACTTT
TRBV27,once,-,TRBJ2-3,CASSSRGASTDTQYF,TGTGCCAGCAGTTCCCGGGGGGCCAGCACAGATACGCAGTATTTT
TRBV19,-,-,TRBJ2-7,CASSMRRGAHYEQYF,TGTGCCAGTAGTATGCGGCGGGGTGCCCACTACGAGCAGTACTTC
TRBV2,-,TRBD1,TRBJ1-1,CASSEGGRGRRNTEAFF,TGTGCCAGCAGTGAGGGGGGCAGGGGGCGCCGGAACACTGAAGCTTTCTTT
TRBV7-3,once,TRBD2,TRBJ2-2,CASSLIFARGATGELFF,TGTGCCAGCAGCTTAATCTTCGCGCGGGGGGCCACCGGGGAGCTGTTTTTT
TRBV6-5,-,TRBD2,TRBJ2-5,CASSGTSRRAQYF,TGTGCCAGCAGTGGGACTAGCCGAAGGGCCCAGTACTTC
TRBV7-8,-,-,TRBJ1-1,CASSLAIGSAGRTEAFF,TGTGCCAGCAGCTTAGCTATTGGTAGCGCCGGACGCACTGAAGCTTTCTTT
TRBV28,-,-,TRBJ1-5,CASSFARGVSNQPQHF,TGTGCCAGCAGTTTTGCCAGGGGCGTGAGCAATCAGCCCCAGCATTTT
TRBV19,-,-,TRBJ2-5,CASSIGRLRQETQYF,TGTGCCAGTAGTATAGGGAGATTACGACAAGAGACCCAGTACTTC
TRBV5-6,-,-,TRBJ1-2,CASSFGNYGYTF,TGTGCCAGCAGCTTCGGCAACTATGGCTACACCTTC
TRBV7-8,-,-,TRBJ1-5,CASSLARGENQPQHF,TGTGCCAGCAGCTTAGCGAGGGGGGAGAATCAGCCCCAGCATTTT
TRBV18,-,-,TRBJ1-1,CASSPDAVNTEAFF,TGTGCCAGCTCACCGGACGCAGTGAACACTGAAGCTTTCTTT
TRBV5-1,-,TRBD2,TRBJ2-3,CASSLAGGVTDTQYF,TGCGCCAGCAGCCTAGCGGGGGGTGTCACAGATACGCAGTATTTT
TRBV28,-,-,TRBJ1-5,CASHGSISNQPQHF,TGTGCCAGTCACGGGAGCATATCCAATCAGCCCCAGCATTTT
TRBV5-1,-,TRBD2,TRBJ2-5,CASHARAGAQETQYF,TGCGCCAGTCACGCTAGAGCGGGGGCCCAAGAGACCCAGTACTTC
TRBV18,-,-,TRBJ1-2,CASSPGAGSYGYTF,TGTGCCAGCTCACCAGGGGCTGGGAGCTATGGCTACACCTTC
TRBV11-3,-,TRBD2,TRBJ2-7,CASSDGGAYEQYF,TGTGCCAGCAGCGACGGGGGGGCCTACGAGCAGTACTTC
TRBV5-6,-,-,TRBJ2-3,CASSLALLPGDTQYF,TGTGCCAGCAGCTTGGCCCTCCTGCCGGGCGATACGCAGTATTTT
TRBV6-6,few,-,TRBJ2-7,CASSPAYEQYF,TGTGCCAGCAGTCCCGCCTACGAGCAGTACTTC